A selection of T cell receptor beta chains follows, all from one sample in a study of blood T cell repertoires in COVID-19. Profiling relied on immunoSEQ multiplex PCR, and the TCRdb table lists in-frame clones only, not all of them. In the table there are about 260,000 clones, around 82% of which are singletons. Sequencing was carried out using peripheral blood. The origin of the receptors is a woman between 50 and 59 years old who had recovered from COVID-19. Both conserved end residues are part of each CDR3. A D gene is named only where the DNA matches it firmly. The size field is filled for only some rows; it gives once, few, many or a size class.

J gene	V gene	clone size	D gene	CDR3 protein	CDR3 DNA
TRBJ2-1	TRBV6-2/TRBV6-3	-	-	CASSPRYNEQFF	TGTGCCAGCAGCCCCCGGTACAATGAGCAGTTCTTC
TRBJ2-3	TRBV9	once	-	CASSDITDTQYF	TGTGCCAGCAGCGATATCACAGATACGCAGTATTTT
TRBJ1-3	TRBV6-2/TRBV6-3	-	-	CASSYDFRAGNTIYF	TGTGCCAGCAGTTACGACTTCCGGGCTGGAAACACCATATATTTT
TRBJ2-3	TRBV7-2	-	TRBD2	CASSLTGTSGASTDTQYF	TGTGCCAGCAGCTTAACCGGGACTAGCGGGGCTAGCACAGATACGCAGTATTTT
TRBJ2-7	TRBV19	once	TRBD1	CASSILQGADVSEQYF	TGTGCCAGTAGTATACTACAGGGGGCTGACGTGAGCGAGCAGTACTTC
TRBJ2-3	TRBV7-6	few	-	CASSLHLNSPTDTQYF	TGTGCCAGCAGCTTACACTTGAACTCTCCCACAGATACGCAGTATTTT
TRBJ1-3	TRBV5-1	-	-	CASSLTGYGNTIYF	TGCGCCAGCAGCTTGACAGGGTATGGAAACACCATATATTTT
TRBJ1-2	TRBV4-1	-	-	CASSQDPTGTGYTF	TGCGCCAGCAGCCAAGACCCGACAGGAACGGGCTACACCTTC
TRBJ1-2	TRBV5-5	-	-	CASSTGGAYGYTF	TGTGCCAGCAGCACGGGGGGGGCGTATGGCTACACCTTC
TRBJ1-4	TRBV4-1	-	-	CASSQGGWADEKLFF	TGCGCCAGCAGCCAAGGGGGCTGGGCTGATGAAAAACTGTTTTTT
TRBJ1-6	TRBV4-3	-	TRBD1	CASSPGGDPPLHF	TGCGCCAGCAGCCCAGGGGGCGATCCACCCCTCCACTTT
TRBJ1-2	TRBV18	-	TRBD1	CASSTGTGLGYTF	TGTGCCAGCTCAACCGGGACAGGGTTAGGCTACACCTTC
TRBJ1-4	TRBV7-2	-	-	CASSSLWAGNEKLFF	TGTGCCAGCAGCTCCCTCTGGGCGGGTAATGAAAAACTGTTTTTT
TRBJ1-6	TRBV7-8	-	TRBD1	CASSLVVGTGGESLHF	TGTGCCAGCAGCTTAGTTGTCGGGACAGGGGGGGAATCCCTCCACTTT
TRBJ1-5	TRBV28	-	TRBD1	CASSIGTGPQPQHF	TGTGCCAGCAGTATTGGGACAGGGCCTCAGCCCCAGCATTTT
TRBJ1-6	TRBV25-1	-	TRBD1	CASSTGGSRNSPLHF	TGTGCCAGCTCGACAGGGGGCTCCAGGAATTCACCCCTCCACTTT
TRBJ1-2	TRBV6-2/TRBV6-3	-	-	CASSLDGFNYGYTF	TGTGCCAGCAGTCTAGACGGATTTAACTATGGCTACACCTTC
TRBJ2-1	TRBV10-3	-	-	CAISGGGDEQFF	TGTGCCATCAGCGGAGGGGGCGATGAGCAGTTCTTC
TRBJ2-3	TRBV29-1	-	TRBD2	CSANGLAGGADTQYF	TGCAGCGCCAACGGACTAGCGGGAGGCGCAGATACGCAGTATTTT
TRBJ2-1	TRBV29-1	once	TRBD2	CSVEREGRDEQFF	TGCAGCGTGGAGCGGGAGGGCCGGGATGAGCAGTTCTTC